This T cell receptor beta chain was observed in a study of blood T cell repertoires in COVID-19. For the study at large: From the United States, Italy and Spain came samples of acute and convalescent COVID-19.

Germline-derived CDR1 and CDR2 are LNHDA and SQIVND (reference sequence). The ends were cut back, 8 bases at V and 6 bases at J, with 9 bases in the middle. The CDR3 has 11 residues. As processed by the authors: Using reference gene primer amplification, nucleated cell counts were estimated. Repertoires were generated with immunoSEQ multiplex PCR, while TCRdb's copy carries only in-frame clones and drops some. V and J calls and clone size follow that table, whereas D and trimming were derived from the DNA. The table records about 64,000 clones, 90% of them present only once. The chain uses TRBV19 and TRBJ2-3; D might be TRBD1 (5 bases). This sequence originates from a woman aged 80 or over with active COVID-19. Sequenced input: peripheral blood. CDR3 in amino acids: CASSGWDTQYF. The CDR3 bases are TGTGCCAGTTCAGGGTGGGATACGCAGTATTTT.